A single sample gave rise to the 32 T cell receptor beta chains below, sequenced in a study of T cell responses to AZD1222 COVID-19 vaccine. Using immunoSEQ multiplex PCR, the repertoire was profiled, and TCRdb retains in-frame clones only, with some absent. The sample consists of about 130,000 clones, 92% of them appearing once. The material sequenced was peripheral blood, taken on day 0 of AZD1222 vaccination. Receptor source: an adult in good health.

The V gene is TRBV2, the J gene TRBJ1-2; 9 bases match TRBD1. The CDR3 consists of 14 residues. With 6 bases clipped from V and 4 bases from J, the junction kept 6 bases outside the gene matches. The V gene's germline CDR1 is SNHLY and CDR2 FYNNEI. The CDR3 here is CASRPTGGVYGYTF. The CDR3, as DNA: TGTGCCAGCAGGCCTACAGGGGGCGTCTATGGCTACACCTTC.

The chain employs TRBV4-1 and TRBJ1-4; D is perhaps TRBD1 (5 bases). Looked up from germline, CDR1 is MGHRA and CDR2 is YSYEKL. This CDR3 spans 14 amino acids. Trimming cost V 3 bases and J 8 bases, with 13 bases left between them. CDR3 coding DNA: TGCGCCAGCAGCCATTTTGCCGGGGCCGAAAAACTGTTTTTT. As protein: CASSHFAGAEKLFF.

The chain joins TRBV7-2 to TRBJ1-4; 9 nucleotides match TRBD1. CDR3 length: 14 residues. Germline CDR1 reads SGHTA; CDR2 reads FQGNSA. After removal of 4 bases from V and 6 bases from J, the junction contained 3 bases not matched to a gene. CDR3 in amino acids: CASSSDRGDEKLFF. The CDR3 nucleotides read TGTGCCAGCAGCTCGGACAGGGGTGATGAAAAACTGTTTTTT.

The genes are TRBV21-1 and TRBJ2-5; the D call TRBD1 from the table was never checked on the DNA. TRBV21-1 is recorded as a pseudogene. The CDR3 covers 18 residues. CDR3 region: CASSKTRLVPLQEETQYF. The CDR3 DNA sequence: TGTGCCAGCAGCAAAACCCGGTTAGTGCCTTTACAGGAGGAGACCCAGTACTTC.

The chain recombines TRBV19 with TRBJ1-5, with unresolved D. V was shortened by 3 bases and J by 3 bases, with 18 bases between the two germline ends. Germline CDR1 is LNHDA and CDR2 is SQIVND (reference sequence). CDR3 length equals 17 residues. CDR3 protein: CASSILSPKALNQPQHF. The CDR3 DNA is TGTGCCAGTAGTATCCTAAGCCCGAAGGCCCTCAATCAGCCCCAGCATTTT.

CDR3: CASSFTGGSSYEQYF. Here the CDR3 DNA reads TGTGCCAGCAGCTTTACGGGGGGGAGCTCCTACGAGCAGTACTTC. The chain joins TRBV7-2 to TRBJ2-7; 8 bases match TRBD2. Germline V gene data show CDR1 as SGHTA and CDR2 as FQGNSA. The CDR3 is 15 residues long. V lost 3 bases, J lost 0 bases, and 4 bases stayed unmatched.

The CDR3 reads CASSARGRGRQPQHF. CDR3 DNA sequence: TGTGCCAGCAGTGCCCGTGGCAGGGGGCGTCAGCCCCAGCATTTT. V usage is TRBV28 and J usage is TRBJ1-5, with 8 bases that match TRBD1. Germline V gene sequence: CDR1 MDHEN, CDR2 SYDVKM. The CDR3 spans 15 residues. After removal of 5 bases from V and 6 bases from J, the junction contained 9 bases not matched to a gene.

The chain is built from TRBV7-3 and TRBJ2-3, with 9 bases identical to TRBD2. Germline V gives CDR1 SGHTA, CDR2 FQGTGA. The CDR3 is made up of 14 amino acids. V gave up 5 bases and J gave up 4 bases; unmatched junction bases: 4. CDR3 nucleotide sequence: TGTGCCAGCAGCCCGCTAGCGGGGCCAGATACGCAGTATTTT. Its translation: CASSPLAGPDTQYF. Complete variable domain (other parts from reference TRBV7-3 and TRBJ2-3): GAGVSQTPSNKVTEKGKYVELRCDPISGHTALYWYRQSLGQGPEFLIYFQGTGAADDSGLPNDRFFAVRPEGSVSTLKIQRTERGDSAVYLCASSPLAGPDTQYFGPGTRLTVL.

V is TRBV5-1 and J is TRBJ1-1, with a possible D match to TRBD1 (6 bases). Trimming took 0 bases from V and 5 from J, leaving 11 bases between them. Germline V gene lookup returns CDR1 SGHRS and CDR2 YFSETQ. The CDR3 sequence is 14 residues long. The CDR3 reads CASSLAQGLTEAFF. DNA for the CDR3: TGCGCCAGCAGCTTGGCACAGGGTTTAACTGAAGCTTTCTTT.

V usage is TRBV27 and J usage is TRBJ1-5; D is unresolved. The CDR3 extends over 13 amino acids. CDR1 MNHEY and CDR2 SMNVEV come from the germline V gene (reference sequence). Trimming removed 4 bases at V and 3 bases at J, with 7 bases between. The chain's CDR3 is CASSSSTNQPQHF. CDR3 bases: TGTGCCAGCAGTTCAAGTACCAATCAGCCCCAGCATTTT.

CDR3 in amino acids: CASSLFGAVNYNEQFF. In nucleotides, the CDR3 is TGTGCCAGCAGCTTGTTCGGGGCGGTTAACTACAATGAGCAGTTCTTC. This chain connects TRBV5-4 to TRBJ2-1, with D perhaps assigned TRBD1 or TRBD2 (5 bases each). Germline CDR1 is SGHNT and CDR2 is YYREEE (reference sequence). Trimming took 1 base from V and 3 from J, leaving 14 bases between them. The CDR3 covers 16 residues.

CDR3 amino acids: CASSPDRGRNTEAFF. CDR3 bases: TGTGCCAGCAGCCCGGACAGGGGGCGGAACACTGAAGCTTTCTTT. The V call is TRBV7-9, the J call TRBJ1-1; TRBD1 matches 11 bases. This CDR3 contains 15 residues. Per the germline V gene, CDR1 is SEHNR and CDR2 is FQNEAQ (reference sequence). V gave up 5 bases and J gave up 1 base; unmatched junction bases: 3.

This clone was counted once. V usage is TRBV4-1 and J usage is TRBJ1-2; perhaps TRBD1 as D (5 bases). The CDR3 extends over 14 amino acids. The germline gives CDR1 MGHRA, CDR2 YSYEKL. V was cut by 6 bases and J by 3 bases, with 14 bases left in between. CDR3 loop: CASSGEGFDYGYTF. CDR3 DNA: TGCGCCAGCAGTGGGGAGGGGTTCGACTATGGCTACACCTTC.

V is TRBV11-2 and J is TRBJ2-2; 7 nucleotides match TRBD1. Germline loops: CDR1 SGHAT, CDR2 FQNNGV. This CDR3 has 14 residues. The J segment lost 5 bases and the V segment lost 6 bases, leaving 6 bases of the junction unmatched. In DNA, the CDR3 is TGTGCCAGCAGTCTGACAGGGTCAACCGGGGAGCTGTTTTTT. Residues: CASSLTGSTGELFF.

The chain has TRBV9 and TRBJ1-2; TRBD1 agrees at 7 bases. The CDR3 covers 13 residues. Germline V gene lookup returns CDR1 SGDLS and CDR2 YYNGEE. Unmatched junction bases numbered 1, after V lost 2 bases and J lost 3 bases. The CDR3 region is CASSVQGDYGYTF. CDR3 bases: TGTGCCAGCAGCGTGCAGGGGGACTATGGCTACACCTTC.

This chain uses TRBV21-1 with TRBJ1-2; the D call of TRBD1 is as the table states it, not checked on the DNA. TRBV21-1 is a documented pseudogene. The CDR3 consists of 19 residues. The CDR3 DNA follows: TGTGCCAGCAGCAACCAAAGCAAGAACCGGGACACCAGCGAGCATGGCTACACCTTC. This sequence encodes CASSNQSKNRDTSEHGYTF.

This sequence joins TRBV6-5 and TRBJ1-4; 7 positions match TRBD1. J was trimmed by 14 bases and V by 6 bases; bases with no gene match: 9. Germline V gene data show CDR1 as MNHEY and CDR2 as SVGAGI. This CDR3 is 12 amino acids long. The DNA of the CDR3 is TGTGCCAGCAGAAACGACAGGGACGTTCTGTTTTTT. It specifies CASRNDRDVLFF.

This clone was counted only a few times. The chain combines TRBV27 with TRBJ2-5; 9 positions match TRBD2. The CDR3 has 15 residues. Unmatched junction bases numbered 10, after V lost 4 bases and J lost 7 bases. Per germline, CDR1 MNHEY and CDR2 SMNVEV (reference sequence). The CDR3 protein is CASSSSIAGAGTQYF. The CDR3 DNA reads as TGTGCCAGCAGTTCCTCCATAGCGGGGGCTGGGACCCAGTACTTC.

J is TRBJ1-2 and V is TRBV2, with D hard to call. Trimming removed 4 bases at V and 1 base at J, with 4 bases between. This CDR3 has 12 residues. The germline CDR1 and CDR2 sequences are SNHLY and FYNNEI. The CDR3 reads CASSAVNYGYTF. The CDR3 DNA reads TGTGCCAGCAGTGCGGTTAACTATGGCTACACCTTC. Filled out from reference TRBV2 and TRBJ1-2, the complete variable domain reads EPEVTQTPSHQVTQMGQEVILRCVPISNHLYFYWYRQILGQKVEFLVSFYNNEISEKSEIFDDQFSVERPDGSNFTLKIRSTKLEDSAMYFCASSAVNYGYTFGSGTRLTVV.

This clone was detected only once. The chain employs TRBV27 and TRBJ2-1, with D hard to call. V was cut by 5 bases and J by 6 bases, with 11 bases left in between. The CDR3 is 13 amino acids. In germline, CDR1 is MNHEY, CDR2 SMNVEV (reference sequence). The CDR3 DNA reads as TGTGCCAGCAGTCCCGTTGGTCCCAATGAGCAGTTCTTC. As protein: CASSPVGPNEQFF.

The chain couples TRBV10-3 to TRBJ2-3; perhaps TRBD2 as D (6 bases). CDR3 size: 14 residues. From germline, CDR1 is ENHRY and CDR2 SYGVKD. With 4 bases removed from V and 2 bases from J, the gap between germline ends came to 10 bases. This CDR3 is CAISGGIPTDTQYF. The CDR3 DNA reads as TGTGCCATCAGTGGCGGGATTCCCACAGATACGCAGTATTTT.

The V and J genes are TRBV30 and TRBJ2-2, with 11 bases aligning to TRBD2. J lost 1 base, V lost 1 base, and 2 bases had no gene match. From germline, CDR1 is GTSNPN and CDR2 SVGIG (reference sequence). The CDR3 totals 16 residues. The CDR3 loop is CAWSGGLAVNTGELFF. The CDR3, as DNA: TGTGCCTGGAGTGGGGGACTAGCGGTGAACACCGGGGAGCTGTTTTTT.

The V and J genes are TRBV7-3 and TRBJ2-3; the D gene is possibly TRBD2 (5 bases). V gave up 6 bases and J gave up 2 bases, with 15 bases separating them. Germline lookup yields CDR1 SGHTA and CDR2 FQGTGA. This CDR3 comprises 15 residues. The CDR3 DNA sequence: TGTGCCAGCAGATTTAGAGCGGCAAACACAGATACGCAGTATTTT. This encodes CASRFRAANTDTQYF.

The genes are TRBV7-8 and TRBJ1-2; the D is unclear. The germline V gene has CDR1 SGHVS and CDR2 FQNEAQ. Between the trimmed V and J ends, which lost 1 base and 0 bases, there was a span of 6 bases. The CDR3 loop spans 14 amino acids. The CDR3: CASSLGRTNYGYTF. CDR3 DNA sequence: TGTGCCAGCAGCTTAGGCAGGACTAACTATGGCTACACCTTC.

The V call is TRBV11-2, the J call TRBJ1-1, with TRBD1 matching over 10 bases. This CDR3 is built from 15 residues. The germline V gene encodes CDR1 SGHAT and CDR2 FQNNGV. Losses at the gene ends were 3 bases for V and 5 bases for J; bases not matched to a gene: 6. The CDR3 loop is CASSFFDRGLTEAFF. The DNA for the CDR3 is TGTGCCAGCAGCTTCTTTGACAGGGGGCTTACTGAAGCTTTCTTT.

The chain uses TRBV5-6 and TRBJ2-1; 11 bases are shared with TRBD2. The CDR3 is 16 amino acids. Looked up from germline, CDR1 is SGHDT and CDR2 is YYEEEE. Trimming at V came to 4 bases and at J to 7 bases, leaving 10 bases not matched to a gene. CDR3 DNA: TGTGCCAGCAGCCTTATAGCGGGGGGGCCAGAGAATGAGCAGTTCTTC. Residues: CASSLIAGGPENEQFF.

This clone came up once. This chain uses TRBV7-2 with TRBJ1-2; unclear D gene. Trimming took off 9 bases at V and 7 bases at J, with 18 bases between the two ends. Germline values: CDR1 SGHTA, CDR2 FQGNSA. This CDR3 region has 13 residues. This chain's CDR3 is CARTPLFGSGYTF. CDR3 nucleotide sequence: TGTGCCAGGACACCACTTTTCGGGTCTGGCTACACCTTC. The variable domain in full, with the rest retrieved from reference TRBV7-2 and TRBJ1-2, is GAGVSQSPSNKVTEKGKDVELRCDPISGHTALYWYRQSLGQGLEFLIYFQGNSAPDKSGLPSDRFSAERTGGSVSTLTIQRTQQEDSAVYLCARTPLFGSGYTFGSGTRLTVV.

This chain joins TRBV11-1 and TRBJ2-1; a possible D gene is TRBD1 (6 bases). This CDR3 has 15 amino acids. V was clipped by 5 bases and J by 4 bases, with 15 bases between them. In germline, CDR1 is SGHAT, CDR2 FQDESV (reference sequence). CDR3 nucleotide sequence: TGTGCCAGCAGCGAAAGAACAGGGCCGTACAATGAGCAGTTCTTC. Encoded protein: CASSERTGPYNEQFF.

The chain links TRBV9 to TRBJ1-4; possibly TRBD1 for D (5 bases). Germline values: CDR1 SGDLS, CDR2 YYNGEE. V lost 6 bases and J lost 3, with 15 bases in between. CDR3 length equals 15 residues. CDR3 amino acids: CASTPVGGANEKLFF. CDR3 DNA sequence: TGTGCCAGCACGCCCGTTGGGGGGGCTAATGAAAAACTGTTTTTT.

Notes on this clone: No conserved phenylalanine or tryptophan is present at the end of the CDR3, so a read error is the likely explanation. The limits of the CDR3 on the DNA are not certain, so only TCRdb's listed CDR3 is given. This chain uses TRBV24-1 with TRBJ2-7; the D call of TRBD2 is as the table states it, not checked on the DNA. The CDR3 has 12 amino acids, counting both end residues. Germline V gives CDR1 KGHDR, CDR2 SFDVKD. CDR3 protein: CATSAERHNSDL.

This clone occurred once. This chain connects TRBV7-2 to TRBJ2-2; D gene ambiguous. Germline values: CDR1 SGHTA, CDR2 FQGNSA. This CDR3 is built from 13 residues. V was shortened by 2 bases and J by 4 bases, with 5 bases between the two germline ends. Written as DNA, the CDR3 is TGTGCCAGCAGCTTACGGCCCACCGGGGAGCTGTTTTTT. Its translation is CASSLRPTGELFF.

The V call is TRBV6-4, the J call TRBJ1-1, with a tentative D call TRBD1 (5 bases). Between the trimmed V and J ends, which lost 4 bases and 4 bases, there was a span of 16 bases. The germline V gene encodes CDR1 MRHNA and CDR2 SNTAGT. This CDR3 region has 15 residues. CDR3 nucleotides: TGTGCCAGCAGTGGTCAGCCGGGAGGGGTCACTGAAGCTTTCTTT. Translated, it gives CASSGQPGGVTEAFF.